This T cell receptor (beta chain) was found in a study of blood T cell repertoires in COVID-19. Study summary: Samples came from the United States, Italy and Spain, spanning acute and convalescent COVID-19. T cells, B-cell-depleted T cells, or PBMCs supplied cDNA or gDNA.

In the original analysis: Estimation of nucleated cell counts was performed using reference gene primer amplification. Method: immunoSEQ multiplex PCR; TCRdb's copy keeps in-frame clones and lacks some. The DNA was the basis for D and trimming; V, J and clone size are from that table. The table shows some 240,000 clones, with over 75% occurring only once. Germline CDR1 reads LGHNA; CDR2 reads YSLEER. This CDR3 has 16 residues. V was clipped by 0 bases and J by 3 bases, with 11 bases between them. A Seattle source enrolled patients during active infection and followed them longitudinally. This clone was seen only once.

This chain links TRBV4-3 with TRBJ1-4; D gene uncertain. This clonotype was obtained from a woman aged 70-85 years with COVID-19, enrolled during active disease. Sequenced sample: peripheral blood. The CDR3 region is CASSQDIRGSNEKLFF. The CDR3 nucleotides are TGCGCCAGCAGCCAAGACATCCGGGGTTCTAATGAAAAACTGTTTTTT.